The 26 T cell receptor beta chains presented below share a single source sample, sequenced in a study of tumour-infiltrating T cells in Burkitt lymphoma. Only in-frame clones appear in the TCRdb table, and some are missing; sequencing was by immunoSEQ multiplex PCR. This table has about 1,400 clones, roughly 10% appearing once. The sample comprised tumor tissue. These receptors originate from a human donor with Burkitt lymphoma.

This chain uses TRBV7-9 with TRBJ2-1; no clear D. The CDR3 totals 15 residues. The germline gives CDR1 SEHNR, CDR2 FQNEAQ (reference sequence). Trimming shortened V by 7 bases and J by 0 bases, and 13 bases separated the two germline ends. This CDR3 reads CASTPPLGSYNEQFF. The CDR3 DNA is TGTGCCAGCACCCCGCCTCTGGGCTCCTACAATGAGCAGTTCTTC. The full variable domain, in which reference TRBV7-9 and TRBJ2-1 provide the parts outside the CDR3, is DTGVSQNPRHKITKRGQNVTFRCDPISEHNRLYWYRQTLGQGPEFLTYFQNEAQLEKSRLLSDRFSAERPKGSFSTLEIQRTEQGDSAMYLCASTPPLGSYNEQFFGPGTRLTVL.

Here the CDR3 reads CASSVTTGQPAFF. The CDR3 bases are TGTGCCAGCAGCGTAACGACGGGACAGCCGGCTTTCTTT. V usage is TRBV9 and J usage is TRBJ1-1, with 7 positions matching TRBD1. The V gene end was trimmed by 1 base and the J gene end by 11 bases; junction bases not matched to a gene: 8. Germline V gives CDR1 SGDLS, CDR2 YYNGEE. There are 13 residues in the CDR3.

The rearrangement joins TRBV13 to TRBJ1-1; D is ambiguous. Germline CDR1 and CDR2: PRHDT and FYEKMQ (reference sequence). The V and J ends lost 2 bases and 1 base respectively, with 14 bases between them. The CDR3 has 16 amino acids. CDR3 DNA sequence: TGTGCCAGCAGCTTACCTGGAGGAATGACGAACACTGAAGCTTTCTTT. Residues: CASSLPGGMTNTEAFF.

The chain carries TRBV7-9 and TRBJ2-2; D gene ambiguous. Germline CDR1 is SEHNR and CDR2 is FQNEAQ (reference sequence). The CDR3 is 11 amino acids. With 2 bases removed from V and 7 bases from J, the gap between germline ends came to 2 bases. CDR3 sequence: CASSLSGELFF. The CDR3, as DNA: TGTGCCAGCAGCTTAAGCGGGGAGCTGTTTTTT.

This chain links TRBV2 with TRBJ1-2; D remains unclear. Trimming removed 6 bases from V and 0 bases from J, with 20 bases in between. Germline values: CDR1 SNHLY, CDR2 FYNNEI. This CDR3 has 17 residues. The DNA for the CDR3 is TGTGCCAGCAGCCCGATCCCGGGAGGTATTTCTAACTATGGCTACACCTTC. Its translation is CASSPIPGGISNYGYTF.

This rearrangement joins TRBV5-1 to TRBJ2-5, with 8 positions matching TRBD1. The V segment lost 5 bases and the J segment 6 bases; nucleotides outside the gene matches: 9. In germline, CDR1 is SGHRS, CDR2 YFSETQ. This CDR3 has 14 residues. The CDR3 is CASRPGQGMKTQYF. In DNA form, the CDR3 reads TGCGCCAGCAGGCCCGGACAGGGAATGAAGACCCAGTACTTC.

This CDR3 reads CASVTGEGTHEQYF. CDR3 nucleotides: TGTGCCAGCGTAACTGGGGAGGGAACCCACGAGCAGTACTTC. V is TRBV6-1 and J is TRBJ2-7, with 7 positions matching TRBD2. J gave up 5 bases and V 8 bases, and 12 bases lay outside the gene matches. This CDR3 has 14 amino acids. In germline, CDR1 is MNHNS, CDR2 SASEGT.

This clone was detected a few times. The chain is built from TRBV27 and TRBJ2-5; 7 nucleotides line up with TRBD2. CDR3 length equals 13 residues. J lost 6 bases, V lost 3 bases, and 4 bases had no gene match. In germline, CDR1 is MNHEY, CDR2 SMNVEV (reference sequence). In DNA, the CDR3 is TGTGCCAGCAGTTTTGCCGGGAGGAAGACCCAGTACTTC. Translating gives CASSFAGRKTQYF.

The rearrangement links TRBV18 to TRBJ2-3, with 8 nucleotides matching TRBD1. Germline V gene lookup returns CDR1 KGHSH and CDR2 LQKENI. Trimming cost V 0 bases and J 1 base; bases outside gene matches: 0. The CDR3 spans 15 residues. The CDR3 loop reads CASSPPTGGTDTQYF. CDR3 DNA sequence: TGTGCCAGCTCACCACCGACAGGGGGCACAGATACGCAGTATTTT.

This clone is labeled large. The CDR3 region has the DNA TGTGCCAGCAGCCGGAACACCTATGACAATGAGCAGTTCTTC. Translating it yields CASSRNTYDNEQFF. J is TRBJ2-1 and V is TRBV14; D remains ambiguous. The CDR3 contains 14 residues. Germline-derived CDR1 and CDR2 are SGHDN and FVKESK. V was trimmed by 4 bases and J by 5 bases, leaving 12 bases between them.

The J gene is TRBJ2-3, the V gene TRBV12-5; TRBD1 agrees at 11 bases. V lost 0 bases, J lost 6 bases, and 5 bases stayed unmatched. The germline gives CDR1 LGHNT, CDR2 FRNRAP. The CDR3 runs 16 residues. CDR3 residues: CASGLVPGQGADTQYF. As DNA, the CDR3 is TGTGCTAGTGGTTTGGTACCCGGACAGGGGGCGGATACGCAGTATTTT. Together with reference TRBV12-5 and TRBJ2-3, the CDR3 gives the full variable domain: DARVTQTPRHKVTEMGQEVTMRCQPILGHNTVFWYRQTMMQGLELLAYFRNRAPLDDSGMPKDRFSAEMPDATLATLKIQPSEPRDSAVYFCASGLVPGQGADTQYFGPGTRLTVL.

This rearrangement joins TRBV19 to TRBJ1-1, with 8 bases fitting TRBD1. V shed 1 base and J 0 bases; nucleotides not matched to a gene: 1. CDR1 and CDR2 (germline): LNHDA, SQIVND (reference sequence). The CDR3 runs to 15 residues. The CDR3, as DNA: TGTGCCAGTAGTATAGGACAGGGGTTGAACACTGAAGCTTTCTTT. This codes for CASSIGQGLNTEAFF.

A few counts support this clone. The chain joins TRBV5-1 to TRBJ1-1; no reliable D call. Germline lookup yields CDR1 SGHRS and CDR2 YFSETQ. This CDR3 comprises 13 residues. V dropped 5 bases and J dropped 1 base, with 9 bases sitting between them. CDR3 sequence: CASRPRWNTEAFF. In DNA form, the CDR3 reads TGCGCCAGCAGGCCCCGGTGGAACACTGAAGCTTTCTTT.

About this clone itself: At the DNA level, this CDR3 is encoded by other sequences in the same sample as well. The CDR3: CASSVGGGAYEQYF. The CDR3, as DNA: TGTGCCAGCAGCGTAGGTGGCGGGGCCTACGAGCAGTACTTC. This chain uses TRBV9 with TRBJ2-7, with D possibly matching TRBD2 (6 bases). V was pared by 0 bases and J by 2 bases, with 9 bases between. Germline V gene lookup returns CDR1 SGDLS and CDR2 YYNGEE. The CDR3 is 14 residues long.

This clone was detected a few times. CDR3 region: CASSPPALYGYTF. The CDR3 bases are TGTGCCAGCAGTCCACCGGCCCTCTATGGCTACACCTTC. The chain employs TRBV28 and TRBJ1-2, with D unresolved. The V gene lost 5 bases and the J gene lost 4 bases, with 11 bases spanning the gap. The CDR3 consists of 13 residues. Germline V gene lookup returns CDR1 MDHEN and CDR2 SYDVKM.

This clone came up a few times. V gene TRBV7-9 combines with J gene TRBJ2-3; 7 bases line up with TRBD2. CDR3 size: 13 residues. With V trimmed by 3 bases and J by 4 bases, 1 base remained unmatched. CDR1 and CDR2 from the germline V gene are SEHNR and FQNEAQ (reference sequence). CDR3 in DNA: TGTGCCAGCAGCTTCCTAGCGGCAGATACGCAGTATTTT. It yields the protein CASSFLAADTQYF.

The chain combines TRBV5-4 with TRBJ1-5; 7 bases are shared with TRBD1. This CDR3 has 14 amino acids. V trimming: 5 bases; J trimming: 4 bases; junction bases outside the gene matches: 6. Germline-derived CDR1 and CDR2 are SGHNT and YYREEE (reference sequence). The CDR3 DNA reads TGTGCCAGCAGTTCCCAGGGGGGTAATCAGCCCCAGCATTTT. This codes for CASSSQGGNQPQHF.

This clone was observed a handful of times. This chain links TRBV9 with TRBJ1-3; the D is unclear. This CDR3 region has 14 residues. Trimming stripped 1 base from V and 2 bases from J, with 7 bases between. Germline values: CDR1 SGDLS, CDR2 YYNGEE. The CDR3 DNA sequence: TGTGCCAGCAGCGTAACGGGGACTGGAAACACCATATATTTT. Encoded protein: CASSVTGTGNTIYF.

The chain joins TRBV19 to TRBJ1-5; 7 bases align to TRBD1. The junction had 5 bases not matched to a gene; V was cut back by 8 bases and J by 10 bases. Germline CDR1 and CDR2: LNHDA and SQIVND (reference sequence). The CDR3 has 11 residues. The CDR3 DNA follows: TGTGCCAGTCAGGACAGGAGCCCCCAGCATTTT. Translating it yields CASQDRSPQHF.

Worth noting for this clone: Sequence at one end of the junction differs from germline and may be a read error. The same CDR3 arises from other DNA sequences in this sample as well. The chain couples TRBV9 to TRBJ2-3; 7 bases align to TRBD1. The CDR3 is 16 amino acids. CDR1 is SGDLS and CDR2 is YYNGEE in the germline V gene. CDR3 in amino acids: CASSVGTVLETDTQYF. The DNA of the CDR3 is TGTGCTAGCAGCGTAGGGACAGTTCTAGAGACAGATACGCAGTATTTT.

This clone has just a few counts. The genes are TRBV10-2 and TRBJ2-1; 8 bases fit TRBD1. This CDR3 is built from 14 residues. The trim removed 3 bases at V and 2 bases at J, leaving 0 bases unmatched. Germline CDR1 and CDR2: WSHSY and SAAADI. This CDR3 reads CASSDRGPYNEQFF. For the CDR3, the DNA is TGCGCCAGCAGTGACAGGGGGCCCTACAATGAGCAGTTCTTC.

The table lists this clone with a few counts. J is TRBJ2-5 and V is TRBV6-1, with 7 bases identical to TRBD2. The CDR3 spans 14 residues. Germline assignment: CDR1 MNHNS and CDR2 SASEGT. V shed 4 bases, J shed 5 bases, and the junction held 7 bases outside the gene matches. The CDR3 DNA reads as TGTGCCAGCAGTGTTATCTCGGGAGGCGAGACCCAGTACTTC. It encodes CASSVISGGETQYF.

V usage is TRBV29-1 and J usage is TRBJ2-1; D perhaps matches TRBD1 (7 bases). The CDR3 consists of 13 residues. Trimming took off 8 bases at V and 0 bases at J, with 11 bases between the two ends. CDR1 SQVTM and CDR2 ANQGSEA come from the germline V gene. CDR3 in DNA: TGCAGCCCTCAGGGGGGCTCCTACAATGAGCAGTTCTTC. It encodes CSPQGGSYNEQFF.

This clone qualifies as large. The gene calls are TRBV4-1 and TRBJ2-7; D is uncertain. Germline V gene data show CDR1 as MGHRA and CDR2 as YSYEKL. This CDR3 contains 13 residues. V dropped 0 bases and J dropped 3 bases, with 6 bases sitting between them. CDR3 loop: CASSQEGSYEQYF. The CDR3 DNA follows: TGCGCCAGCAGCCAAGAGGGCAGCTACGAGCAGTACTTC.

The chain has TRBV6-1 and TRBJ2-7, with TRBD2 identical over 10 bases. The length of the CDR3 is 13 residues. CDR1 and CDR2 from the germline V gene are MNHNS and SASEGT. V lost 7 bases to trimming and J lost 6 bases; unmatched junction nucleotides: 6. CDR3 in amino acids: CASISGGAIEQYF. The CDR3 DNA is TGTGCCAGCATAAGCGGGGGGGCGATCGAGCAGTACTTC.

This chain connects TRBV4-1 to TRBJ1-5; possibly TRBD1 for D (5 bases). Germline CDR1 reads MGHRA; CDR2 reads YSYEKL. CDR3 length: 15 residues. Deletions cut 7 bases from V and 0 bases from J, with 13 bases between. The CDR3 coding sequence is TGCGCCAGCACCCCCGGACACTCTAGCAATCAGCCCCAGCATTTT. Translating gives CASTPGHSSNQPQHF.